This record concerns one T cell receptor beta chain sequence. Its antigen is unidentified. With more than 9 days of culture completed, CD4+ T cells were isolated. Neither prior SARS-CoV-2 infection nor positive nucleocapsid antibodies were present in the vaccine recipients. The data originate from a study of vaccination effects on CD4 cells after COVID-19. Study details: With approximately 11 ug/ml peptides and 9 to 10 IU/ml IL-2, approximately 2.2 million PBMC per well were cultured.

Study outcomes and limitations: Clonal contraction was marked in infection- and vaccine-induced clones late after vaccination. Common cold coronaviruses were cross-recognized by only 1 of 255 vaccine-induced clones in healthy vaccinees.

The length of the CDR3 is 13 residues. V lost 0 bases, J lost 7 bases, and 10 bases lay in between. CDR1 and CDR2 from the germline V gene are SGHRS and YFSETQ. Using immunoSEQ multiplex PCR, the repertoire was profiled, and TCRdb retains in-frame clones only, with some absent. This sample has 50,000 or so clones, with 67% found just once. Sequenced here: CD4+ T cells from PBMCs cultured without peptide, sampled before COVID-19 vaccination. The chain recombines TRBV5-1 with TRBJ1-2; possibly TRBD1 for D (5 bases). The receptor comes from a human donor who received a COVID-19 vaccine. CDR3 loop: CASSLGQGRGYTF. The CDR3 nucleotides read TGCGCCAGCAGCTTGGGGCAGGGTCGTGGCTACACCTTC.